This T cell receptor (beta chain) derives from a study of shared clonotypes between healthy human individuals. Study-level results: Larger richness was generally estimated for naive than memory subsets. Although depth was large, rarefaction showed that sequencing of the sorted subsets was incomplete.

Comment on this clone: Its specificity is unknown.

V gave up 5 bases and J gave up 3 bases; unmatched junction bases: 7. The germline V gene encodes CDR1 SGHVS and CDR2 FQNEAQ. The CDR3 covers 15 residues. Donors included only healthy HIV-negative adults lacking recent acute infections or vaccinations. Assay used: immunoSEQ multiplex PCR; TCRdb lists only in-frame clones, some missing. The repertoire holds 2.3 million or so clones, with just over 90% as singletons. The clonotype comes from a man aged 18 to 29 in good health. Some clones in this sample may be carry-over from other donors' samples. The chain joins TRBV7-8 to TRBJ2-7, with 10 bases aligning to TRBD2. Material for sequencing was naive CD4+ T cells from PBMCs. Subset specified: CD45RA+ positively selected. CDR3: CASSRPGTSVYEQYF. The CDR3 region has the DNA TGTGCCAGCAGCCGACCCGGGACTAGCGTCTACGAGCAGTACTTC. Supplemented by reference TRBV7-8 and TRBJ2-7, the full variable domain reads GAGVSQSPRYKVAKRGQDVALRCDPISGHVSLFWYQQALGQGPEFLTYFQNEAQLDKSGLPSDRFFAERPEGSVSTLKIQRTQQEDSAVYLCASSRPGTSVYEQYFGPGTRLTVT.